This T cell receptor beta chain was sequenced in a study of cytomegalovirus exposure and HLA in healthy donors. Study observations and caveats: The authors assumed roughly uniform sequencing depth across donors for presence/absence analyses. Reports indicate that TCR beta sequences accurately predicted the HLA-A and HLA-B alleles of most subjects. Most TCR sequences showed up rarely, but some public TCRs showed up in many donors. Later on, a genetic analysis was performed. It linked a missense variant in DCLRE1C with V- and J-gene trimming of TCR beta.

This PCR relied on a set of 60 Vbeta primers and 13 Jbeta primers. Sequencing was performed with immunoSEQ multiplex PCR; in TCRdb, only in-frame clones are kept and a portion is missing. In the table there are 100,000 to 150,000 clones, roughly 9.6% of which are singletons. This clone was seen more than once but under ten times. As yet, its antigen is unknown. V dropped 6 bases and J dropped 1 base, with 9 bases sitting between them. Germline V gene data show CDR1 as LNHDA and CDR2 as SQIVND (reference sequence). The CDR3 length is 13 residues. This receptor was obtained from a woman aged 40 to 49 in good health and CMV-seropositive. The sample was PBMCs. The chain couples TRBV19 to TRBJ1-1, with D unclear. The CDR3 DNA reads TGTGCCAGTAGCTTTGAGTCGAACACTGAAGCTTTCTTT. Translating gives CASSFESNTEAFF.